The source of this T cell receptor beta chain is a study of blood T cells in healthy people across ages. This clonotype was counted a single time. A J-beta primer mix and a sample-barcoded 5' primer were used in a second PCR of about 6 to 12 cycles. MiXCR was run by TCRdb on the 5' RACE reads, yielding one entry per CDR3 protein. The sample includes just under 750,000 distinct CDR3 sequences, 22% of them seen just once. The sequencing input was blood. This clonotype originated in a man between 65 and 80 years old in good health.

The CDR3 region has the DNA TGTGCCAGCAGCTTAGTAAGGTTGGACAGAAGCACAGATACGCAGTATTTT. Residues: CASSLVRLDRSTDTQYF. The chain employs TRBV7-9 and TRBJ2-3, with a weak D call TRBD1 (6 bases). V lost 1 base and J 0 bases, leaving 14 bases between the germline ends. CDR1 and CDR2 (germline): SEHNR, FQNEAQ (reference sequence). This CDR3 region has 17 residues.